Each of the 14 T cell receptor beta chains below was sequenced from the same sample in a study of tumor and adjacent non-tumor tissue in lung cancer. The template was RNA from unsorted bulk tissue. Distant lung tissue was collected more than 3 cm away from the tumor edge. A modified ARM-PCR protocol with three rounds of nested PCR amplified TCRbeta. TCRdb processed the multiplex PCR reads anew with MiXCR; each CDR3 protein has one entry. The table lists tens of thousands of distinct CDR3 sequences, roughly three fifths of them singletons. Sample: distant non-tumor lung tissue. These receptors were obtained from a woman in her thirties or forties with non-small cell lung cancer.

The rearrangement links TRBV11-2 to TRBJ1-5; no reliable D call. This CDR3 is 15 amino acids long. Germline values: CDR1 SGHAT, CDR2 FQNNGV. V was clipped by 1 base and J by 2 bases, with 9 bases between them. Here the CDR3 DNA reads TGTGCCAGCAGCTTAGTTGTGGTGGGCAATCAGCCCCAGCATTTT. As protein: CASSLVVVGNQPQHF.

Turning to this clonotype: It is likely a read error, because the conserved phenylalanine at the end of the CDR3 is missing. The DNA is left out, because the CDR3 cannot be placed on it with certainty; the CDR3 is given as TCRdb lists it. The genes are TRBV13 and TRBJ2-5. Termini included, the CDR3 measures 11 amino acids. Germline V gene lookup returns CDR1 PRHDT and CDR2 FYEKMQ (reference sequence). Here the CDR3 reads CASSLGETHYI.

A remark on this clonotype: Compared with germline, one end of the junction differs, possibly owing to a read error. The CDR3 coding sequence is TGTGCCGGCAGATCACAAGGCTCCTCTATCGGTGAAGCTTTCTTT. Protein product: CAGRSQGSSIGEAFF. The V gene is TRBV6-1, the J gene TRBJ1-1, with D uncertain. The germline gives CDR1 MNHNS, CDR2 SASEGT. The length of the CDR3 is 15 residues.

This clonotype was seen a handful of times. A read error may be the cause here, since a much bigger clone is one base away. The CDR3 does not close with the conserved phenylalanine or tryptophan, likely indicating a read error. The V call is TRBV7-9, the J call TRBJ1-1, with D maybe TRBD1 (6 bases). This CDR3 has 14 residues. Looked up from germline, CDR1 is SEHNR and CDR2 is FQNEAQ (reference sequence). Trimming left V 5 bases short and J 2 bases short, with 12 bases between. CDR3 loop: CASSTTGYNTEAFL. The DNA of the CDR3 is TGTGCCAGCAGCACTACAGGGTATAACACTGAAGCTTTCCTT.

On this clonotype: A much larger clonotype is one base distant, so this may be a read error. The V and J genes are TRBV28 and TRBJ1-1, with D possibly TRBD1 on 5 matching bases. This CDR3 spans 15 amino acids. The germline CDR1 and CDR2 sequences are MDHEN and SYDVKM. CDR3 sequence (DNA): TGTGCCGGCAGCATAGCCGGGACTGGGAAGACTGAAGCTTTCTTT. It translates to CAGSIAGTGKTEAFF.

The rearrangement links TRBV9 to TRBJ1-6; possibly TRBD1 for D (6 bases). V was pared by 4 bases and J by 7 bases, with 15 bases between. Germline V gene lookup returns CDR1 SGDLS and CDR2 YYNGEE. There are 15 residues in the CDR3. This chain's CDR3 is CASSTRTAPNSPLHF. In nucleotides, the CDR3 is TGTGCCAGCAGCACCAGGACAGCCCCAAATTCACCCCTCCACTTT.

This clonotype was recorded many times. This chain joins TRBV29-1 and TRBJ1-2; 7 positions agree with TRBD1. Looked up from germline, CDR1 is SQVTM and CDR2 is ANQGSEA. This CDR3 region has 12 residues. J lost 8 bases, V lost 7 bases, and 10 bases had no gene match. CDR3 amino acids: CSAGTEPRGYTF. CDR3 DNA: TGCAGCGCAGGGACAGAGCCTAGGGGCTACACCTTC.

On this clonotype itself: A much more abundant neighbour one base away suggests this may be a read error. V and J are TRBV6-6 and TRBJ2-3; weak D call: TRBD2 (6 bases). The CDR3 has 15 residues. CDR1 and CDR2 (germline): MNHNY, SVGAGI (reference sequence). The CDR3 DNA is TGTGCCAGCAGTTTGGGGGGAGTAGTGGCAGGTACGCTGTATTTT. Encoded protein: CASSLGGVVAGTLYF.

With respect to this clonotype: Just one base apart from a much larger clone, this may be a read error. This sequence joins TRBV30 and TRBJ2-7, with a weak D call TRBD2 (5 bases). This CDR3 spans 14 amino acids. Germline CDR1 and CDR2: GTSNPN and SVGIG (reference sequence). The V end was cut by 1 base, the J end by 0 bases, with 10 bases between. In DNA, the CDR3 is TGTGCCTGGAGTGGGTGGGAGAGCTCCTACGAGCAGTACTTC. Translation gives CAWSGWESSYEQYF.

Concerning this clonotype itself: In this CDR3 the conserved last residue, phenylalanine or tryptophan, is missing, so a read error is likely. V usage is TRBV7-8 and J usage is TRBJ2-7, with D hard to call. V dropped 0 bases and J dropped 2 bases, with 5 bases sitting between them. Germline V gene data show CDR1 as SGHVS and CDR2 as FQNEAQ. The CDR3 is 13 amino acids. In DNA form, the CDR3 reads TGTGCCAGCAGCTTAGCGGGCGCCTACGAGCAGTACCTC. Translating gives CASSLAGAYEQYL.

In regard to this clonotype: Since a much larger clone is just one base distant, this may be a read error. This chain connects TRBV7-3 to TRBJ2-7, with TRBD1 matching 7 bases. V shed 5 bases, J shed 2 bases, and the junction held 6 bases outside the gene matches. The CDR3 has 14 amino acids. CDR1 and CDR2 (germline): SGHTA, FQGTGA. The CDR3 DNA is TGTGCCAGCAGCATGTCGGGACAGACCTACGAGCAGTACTTC. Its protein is CASSMSGQTYEQYF.

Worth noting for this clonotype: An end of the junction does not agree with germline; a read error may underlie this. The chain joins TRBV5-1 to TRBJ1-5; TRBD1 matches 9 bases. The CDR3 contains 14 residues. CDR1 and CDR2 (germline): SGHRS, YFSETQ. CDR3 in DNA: TGCGCCAGCAGTCCCTGGACAGGGGAACAGCCCCAACATTTT. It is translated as CASSPWTGEQPQHF.

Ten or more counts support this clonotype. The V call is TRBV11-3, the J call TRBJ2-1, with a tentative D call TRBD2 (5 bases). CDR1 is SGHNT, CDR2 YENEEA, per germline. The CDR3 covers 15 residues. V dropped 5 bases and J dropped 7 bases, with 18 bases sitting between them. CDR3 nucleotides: TGTGCCAGCAGCCCCCGGTCCCCTGGGAGAAATGAGCAGTTCTTC. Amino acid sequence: CASSPRSPGRNEQFF.

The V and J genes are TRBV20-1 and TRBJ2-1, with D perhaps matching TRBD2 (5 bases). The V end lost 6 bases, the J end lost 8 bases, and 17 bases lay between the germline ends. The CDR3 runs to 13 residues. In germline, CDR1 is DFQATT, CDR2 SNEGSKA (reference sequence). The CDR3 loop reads CSAPPNQADEQFF. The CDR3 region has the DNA TGCAGTGCCCCTCCAAATCAAGCGGATGAGCAGTTCTTC.